This TCR beta chain was captured in a study of naive and memory T cell subsets listed by TCRdb under 2017. As for the study more broadly: In the figure summarizing the skin biopsy and whole blood samples, 10 or so blood donors, 7 tuberculin skin test biopsies and 3 saline control biopsies were reported. Skin biopsies were taken from tuberculin skin test sites or from saline-injected control sites and were processed for RNA extraction as described before. PCR2 was typically run as a SYBR Green qPCR and stopped at a set threshold, although low-input samples could use end-point PCR of roughly 6 cycles instead. Paper-wide results and their limitations: The higher numbers of TCRs at tuberculin skin test sites were interpreted as T cell infiltration of a delayed type IV hypersensitivity reaction. TCR sequences were reportedly recovered from both types of skin biopsy, with far more TCRs being found at tuberculin skin test sites. The potential sensitivity of the RNA-based method to TCR transcript changes with T cell activation and differentiation was acknowledged. The paper did not give details of skin biopsy collection and RNA processing, instead referencing earlier studies for those details.

Taken with the paper, the label for treatment or condition translates to: skin biopsy from PPD injection site in Mantoux-positive individual. Total RNA was used without cell sorting and was treated with RQ1 DNase before reverse transcription, with a target input of about 1 to 1000 ng. Using 3' ligation of a UMI-containing oligonucleotide to TCR cDNA, the study laid out a robust and sensitive protocol to amplify, sequence and analyze TCRs. Tuberculin skin test biopsies were obtained from sites injected with PPD in individuals who had a positive Mantoux test. Skin biopsy and whole blood libraries were made to test pipeline robustness in samples where T cells form a minority population. Library method: UMI-ligation and nested PCR. For the blood and skin samples, TCR RNA was reverse transcribed with SuperScript IV using primers for the alpha and beta constant regions. Four rounds of PCR, run with the SP2 primer together with nested alpha and beta constant region primers, were used to amplify the ligated cDNA. T4 RNA ligase 1 was used to ligate an oligonucleotide containing the Illumina SP2 primer and a UMI to the 3' end of the cDNA. To prevent hairpin formation, the 12-nucleotide UMI was made up of two random hexamers with an eight-base spacer between them. From the second PCR onward, TCR alpha and beta chain libraries were processed separately and dual indexed for multiplexing. After pooling, the indexed libraries were analyzed by capillary electrophoresis and sequenced on either an Illumina MiSeq or NextSeq. PhiX DNA at about 5-7.5% was added to the libraries to raise base diversity and improve cluster recognition. The source study handled its data this way. Demultiplexor took UMIs from read 2, joined the UMIs to the TCR sequence from read 1, and separated reads according to sample indices. Decombinator identified V and J genes and V-J junctions and gave each TCR a five-part identifier that included V and J deletions. Collapsinator used UMIs to correct sequencing errors and PCR amplification heterogeneity, yielding UMI-based abundance per TCR. Identifiers were converted to nucleotide sequence by CDR3Translator and translated to amino acids, and CDR3 regions were extracted on the basis of terminal motifs. After normalization to the amount of input RNA, error-corrected alpha and beta TCR counts from blood and skin were compared. TCRdb reprocessing: public reads trimmed at Q25 with fastp, clones called with MiXCR, in-frame beta chains kept. CDR3 protein duplicates are merged, each entry listing the most common genes and DNA. TCRdb, not the original authors, processed these V and J calls. The sample has over 15,000 distinct CDR3 sequences on record, approximately 9.6% of them singletons. Around 6.8% of the sample lies in the top ten.

Turning to this clonotype: The specificity of this receptor is unknown. Per-base qualities were not stored, and no clone one base away is much larger.

From the germline V gene (reference sequence), CDR1 is LNHDA and CDR2 is SQIVND. Between the V and J ends, shortened by 4 bases and 0 bases respectively, the junction contains 9 bases. The CDR3 measures 14 amino acids from cysteine to phenylalanine. Solely the CDR3 DNA is kept, with 42 bases framed from the first base. Sequencing used skin, obtained from a tuberculin skin test site. The V gene is TRBV19 and the J gene is TRBJ2-5; the best D guess is TRBD2, with 6 bases matching. The TCR comes from an adult in good health. The CDR3 reads as follows: CASSRGLYQETQYF. The nucleotide sequence is TGTGCCAGTAGTAGGGGACTTTACCAAGAGACCCAGTACTTC.